The 2 T cell receptor beta chains in this list originate from one sample, sequenced in a study of T cell repertoires in cytomegalovirus infection. TCRdb used MiXCR to reprocess the reads, holding one entry per CDR3 protein. The data hold about 260,000 distinct CDR3 sequences, with approximately 8.3% observed a single time. Input material: PBMCs. These receptors all stem from a human donor in good health (CMV status not recorded). Some clones in this sample may be carry-over from other donors' samples.

The sample holds many counts of this clonotype. The chain has TRBV6-5 and TRBJ2-3, with TRBD2 matching 8 bases. V was clipped by 5 bases and J by 0 bases; unmatched bases: 13. Germline V gene data show CDR1 as MNHEY and CDR2 as SVGAGI. The CDR3 spans 18 residues. CDR3 region: CASSPWGVREGSTDTQYF. For the CDR3, the DNA is TGTGCCAGCAGTCCTTGGGGGGTCCGGGAGGGTAGCACAGATACGCAGTATTTT.

Many counts were recorded for this clonotype. J is TRBJ1-2 and V is TRBV19, with 10 nucleotides matching TRBD1. The ends lost 10 bases at V and 5 bases at J; junction bases unmatched: 7. Germline V lookup: CDR1 LNHDA, CDR2 SQIVND (reference sequence). CDR3 length: 13 residues. CDR3 nucleotide sequence: TGTGCCACTAATCGGGACAGGGGATATGGCTACACCTTC. Amino acids: CATNRDRGYGYTF. Complete variable domain (other parts from reference TRBV19 and TRBJ1-2): DGGITQSPKYLFRKEGQNVTLSCEQNLNHDAMYWYRQDPGQGLRLIYYSQIVNDFQKGDIAEGYSVSREKKESFPLTVTSAQKNPTAFYLCATNRDRGYGYTFGSGTRLTVV.